A single sample gave rise to the 8 T cell receptor beta chains below, sequenced in a study of breast tumors, draining lymph nodes, adjacent tissues. TCRdb reprocessed the multiplex PCR reads with MiXCR, giving one entry per CDR3 protein. This table holds fewer than 25,000 distinct CDR3 sequences, about 70% found once. The specimen sequenced was tumor-adjacent breast tissue. All receptors derive from a female donor with breast cancer. Some clones in this sample may be carry-over from other donors' samples.

The genes are TRBV6-4 and TRBJ2-3; no firm D call. The CDR3 is made up of 13 amino acids. Trimming shortened V by 4 bases and J by 3 bases, and 8 bases separated the two germline ends. The germline CDR1 and CDR2 sequences are MRHNA and SNTAGT. CDR3 in amino acids: CASSASETDTQYF. CDR3 bases: TGTGCCAGCAGTGCAAGCGAGACAGATACGCAGTATTTT.

The J gene is TRBJ1-3, the V gene TRBV5-1; perhaps TRBD1 as D (5 bases). The CDR3 is 15 residues long. Germline V gives CDR1 SGHRS, CDR2 YFSETQ. Trimming removed 4 bases from V and 4 bases from J, with 15 bases in between. CDR3 nucleotides: TGCGCCAGCAGCCTAATAGGGGCTGGCGGAAACACCATATATTTT. It translates to CASSLIGAGGNTIYF.

The chain recombines TRBV10-1 with TRBJ2-7; 10 bases agree with TRBD2. The CDR3 has 17 amino acids. Germline trimming cut 3 bases from V and 5 bases from J; bases unmatched to any gene: 13. The germline gives CDR1 WNHNN, CDR2 SYGVQD (reference sequence). This CDR3 reads CASSEKIPGLARHEQYF. The CDR3 DNA reads TGCGCCAGCAGTGAAAAAATCCCGGGACTAGCGCGGCACGAGCAGTACTTC.

V usage is TRBV5-1 and J usage is TRBJ2-3; TRBD2 matches 7 bases. CDR3 length equals 15 residues. The germline V gene has CDR1 SGHRS and CDR2 YFSETQ. Unmatched junction bases numbered 7, after V lost 3 bases and J lost 3 bases. The CDR3 loop is CASSSRISGTDTQYF. The CDR3, as DNA: TGCGCCAGCAGCTCTCGGATTAGCGGGACAGATACGCAGTATTTT.

This clonotype counts as medium-sized. The gene calls are TRBV9 and TRBJ2-3; 8 bases match TRBD1. The CDR3 totals 17 residues. CDR1 and CDR2 (germline): SGDLS, YYNGEE. Germline trimming cut 4 bases from V and 6 bases from J; bases unmatched to any gene: 16. The CDR3 loop is CASSPARTGPIWDTQYF. The CDR3 coding sequence is TGTGCCAGCAGCCCGGCAAGGACAGGGCCAATATGGGATACGCAGTATTTT.

The CDR3 is CASSESRGRSEKLFF. CDR3 nucleotide sequence: TGTGCCAGCAGTGAATCCCGGGGACGGAGTGAAAAACTGTTTTTT. V and J are TRBV2 and TRBJ1-4, with a tentative D call TRBD1 (5 bases). The CDR3 runs to 15 residues. V lost 2 bases and J lost 7, with 14 bases in between. In germline, CDR1 is SNHLY, CDR2 FYNNEI.

Of note for this clonotype: The germline gene is not matched at one end of the junction; a read error may be the cause. The V and J genes are TRBV24-1 and TRBJ2-2; possibly TRBD1 for D (6 bases). This CDR3 region has 13 residues. The germline V gene has CDR1 KGHDR and CDR2 SFDVKD. The CDR3 DNA reads TGTGCCACGGGGACAAGTGGCACCGGCGAGCTGTTTTTT. Its translation: CATGTSGTGELFF.

This chain uses TRBV7-2 with TRBJ2-3, with 14 bases fitting TRBD2. The CDR3 length is 17 residues. Per germline, CDR1 SGHTA and CDR2 FQGNSA. V gave up 5 bases and J gave up 5 bases; unmatched junction bases: 9. The CDR3 bases are TGTGCCAGCAGCCCCAGACTAGCGGGAGGGTCACGAGATACGCAGTATTTT. It codes for CASSPRLAGGSRDTQYF. Filled out from reference TRBV7-2 and TRBJ2-3, the complete variable domain reads GAGVSQSPSNKVTEKGKDVELRCDPISGHTALYWYRQSLGQGLEFLIYFQGNSAPDKSGLPSDRFSAERTGGSVSTLTIQRTQQEDSAVYLCASSPRLAGGSRDTQYFGPGTRLTVL.